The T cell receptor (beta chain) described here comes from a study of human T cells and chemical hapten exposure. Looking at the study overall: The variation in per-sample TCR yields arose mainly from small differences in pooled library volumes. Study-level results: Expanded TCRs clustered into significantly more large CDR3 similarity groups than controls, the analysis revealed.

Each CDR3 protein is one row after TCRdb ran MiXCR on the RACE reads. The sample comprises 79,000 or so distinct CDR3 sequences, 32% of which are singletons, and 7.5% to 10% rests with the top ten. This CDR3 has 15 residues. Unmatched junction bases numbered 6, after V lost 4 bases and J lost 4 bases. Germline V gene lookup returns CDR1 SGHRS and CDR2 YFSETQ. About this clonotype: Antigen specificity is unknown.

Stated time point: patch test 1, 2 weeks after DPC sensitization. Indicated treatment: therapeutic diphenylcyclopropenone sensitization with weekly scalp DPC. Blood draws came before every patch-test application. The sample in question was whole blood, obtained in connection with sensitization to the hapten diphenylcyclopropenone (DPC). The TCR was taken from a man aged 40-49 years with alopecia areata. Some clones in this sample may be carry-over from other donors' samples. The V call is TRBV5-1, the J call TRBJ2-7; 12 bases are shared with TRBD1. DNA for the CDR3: TGCGCCAGCAGCCACGGGACAGGGGGCATGTACGAGCAGTACTTC. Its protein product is CASSHGTGGMYEQYF.